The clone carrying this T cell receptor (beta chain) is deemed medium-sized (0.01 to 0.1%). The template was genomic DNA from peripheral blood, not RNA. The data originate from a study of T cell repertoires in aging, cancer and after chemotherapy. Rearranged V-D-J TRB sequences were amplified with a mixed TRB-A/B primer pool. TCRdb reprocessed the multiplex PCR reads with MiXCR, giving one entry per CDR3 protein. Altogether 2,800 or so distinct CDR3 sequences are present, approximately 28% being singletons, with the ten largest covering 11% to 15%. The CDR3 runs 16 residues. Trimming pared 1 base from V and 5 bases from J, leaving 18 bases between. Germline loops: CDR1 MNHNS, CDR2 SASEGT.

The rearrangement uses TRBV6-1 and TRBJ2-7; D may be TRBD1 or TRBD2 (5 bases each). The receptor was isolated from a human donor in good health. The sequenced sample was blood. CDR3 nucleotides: TGTGCCAGCAGTGAAGAAGTTGGACAAGGAGGACACGAGCAGTACTTC. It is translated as CASSEEVGQGGHEQYF.